Listed here are 12 T cell receptor beta chains from one sample, sequenced in a study of T cells in Graves' hyperthyroidism and ophthalmopathy. Amplified TCR beta CDR3 regions derived from RNA transcripts. First-round RT-PCR targeting the TCR CDR3 was performed with the HTBI primer set. TCRdb reprocessed the multiplex PCR reads via MiXCR and lists one record per CDR3 protein. This sample yields around 690,000 distinct CDR3 sequences, of which 15% to 20% are seen a single time; 15% to 18% belongs to the top ten. The sample comprised blood. The receptors here all came from a man aged 50 to 59 with Graves' hyperthyroidism.

Turning to this clonotype: This may be a read error: a much more frequent sequence differs by one nucleotide. V usage is TRBV15 and J usage is TRBJ1-6; D possibly corresponds to TRBD1 (5 bases). The CDR3 contains 15 residues. The germline CDR1 and CDR2 sequences are LNHNV and YYDKDF (reference sequence). CDR3 nucleotide sequence: TGTGCCACCAGCAGAGAAGGGGCGAGGAATTCAGCCCTCCACTTT. It translates to CATSREGARNSALHF.

This rearrangement joins TRBV30 to TRBJ2-1; 7 nucleotides line up with TRBD2. With 2 bases clipped from V and 3 bases from J, the junction kept 10 bases outside the gene matches. Germline assignment: CDR1 GTSNPN and CDR2 SVGIG (reference sequence). This CDR3 is 16 amino acids long. The CDR3 DNA is TGTGCCTGGAGTCCACCCAGTACGGGAGGCTACAATGAGCAGTTCTTC. Translated, it gives CAWSPPSTGGYNEQFF.

At least ten counts were recorded for this clonotype. The chain recombines TRBV28 with TRBJ1-5; the D gene is possibly TRBD1 (5 bases). V was cut by 6 bases and J by 5 bases, with 11 bases left in between. The CDR3 totals 13 residues. CDR1 MDHEN and CDR2 SYDVKM come from the germline V gene. The CDR3 loop reads CASRMGGHQPQHF. CDR3 sequence (DNA): TGTGCCAGCAGGATGGGGGGACATCAGCCCCAGCATTTT.

This clonotype has a count of ten or more. The CDR3 is CASTSRQGYNEQFF. DNA of the CDR3: TGTGCCAGTACTAGCAGGCAGGGATACAATGAGCAGTTCTTC. This chain connects TRBV19 to TRBJ2-1, with D perhaps given as TRBD1 or TRBD2 (5 bases each). V was cut by 7 bases and J by 4 bases, with 14 bases left in between. The CDR3 length is 14 residues. Germline values: CDR1 LNHDA, CDR2 SQIVND (reference sequence).

With regard to this clonotype: A much larger clone lies a single base off, so this may be a read error. CDR3 in amino acids: CASSYALGVPGTEVFF. Written as DNA, the CDR3 is TGTGCCAGCAGTTACGCCCTTGGGGTTCCGGGCACTGAAGTTTTCTTT. The chain joins TRBV6-5 to TRBJ1-1; D is unclear. The CDR3 is made up of 16 amino acids. From germline, CDR1 is MNHEY and CDR2 SVGAGI.

This clonotype showed up just a few times. The chain combines TRBV7-9 with TRBJ2-1; 10 bases line up with TRBD1. The CDR3 is made up of 17 amino acids. With 5 bases clipped from V and 3 bases from J, the junction kept 10 bases outside the gene matches. Germline V CDR1 and CDR2: SEHNR, FQNEAQ (reference sequence). Here the CDR3 reads CASSPQRQGALYNEQFF. CDR3 bases: TGTGCCAGCAGCCCCCAAAGACAGGGGGCCCTCTACAATGAGCAGTTCTTC.

This clonotype was detected many times. This chain joins TRBV11-2 and TRBJ2-3; no clear D. Germline V gene lookup returns CDR1 SGHAT and CDR2 FQNNGV. CDR3 length: 14 amino acids. The germline V and J ends were trimmed by 5 bases and 7 bases, with 16 bases remaining between them. The CDR3 reads CASSHYRYENTQYF. In nucleotides, the CDR3 is TGTGCCAGCAGCCACTACCGATATGAGAATACGCAGTATTTT.

This clonotype was counted a few times. This chain joins TRBV29-1 and TRBJ1-2, with 9 bases fitting TRBD1. Germline trimming cut 5 bases from V and 3 bases from J; bases unmatched to any gene: 1. There are 12 residues in the CDR3. From germline, CDR1 is SQVTM and CDR2 ANQGSEA. CDR3 sequence reads: CSVRQGDYGYTF. The CDR3 nucleotides read TGCAGCGTTAGACAGGGGGACTATGGCTACACCTTC.

As regards this clonotype: With a much larger clone just one base away, this may be a read error. The V gene is TRBV28, the J gene TRBJ1-1; possible D gene TRBD1, 5 bases. Trimming took 9 bases from V and 10 from J, leaving 21 bases between them. This CDR3 comprises 13 residues. The germline CDR1 and CDR2 sequences are MDHEN and SYDVKM. The CDR3 reads CASSLGGYPGAFF. CDR3 sequence (DNA): TGTGCCAGTTCCCTCGGGGGTTATCCTGGAGCTTTCTTT.

This clonotype has just a few counts. The chain recombines TRBV15 with TRBJ1-5, with D possibly TRBD1 on 5 matching bases. Germline loops: CDR1 LNHNV, CDR2 YYDKDF (reference sequence). The CDR3 runs 16 residues. V was trimmed by 1 base and J by 11 bases, leaving 21 bases between them. CDR3 in amino acids: CATSRVGEMGRWSQHF. Here the CDR3 DNA reads TGTGCCACCAGCAGAGTTGGTGAAATGGGGCGTTGGTCCCAGCATTTT.

The chain carries TRBV25-1 and TRBJ2-3; D gene unclear. The germline V and J ends were trimmed by 3 bases and 6 bases, with 10 bases remaining between them. Germline V gene data show CDR1 as MGHDK and CDR2 as SYGVNS. The CDR3 covers 13 residues. CDR3 nucleotides: TGTGCCAGCAGTGACCCCCAGGCGGATACGCAGTATTTT. It translates to CASSDPQADTQYF. The full variable domain, rest sourced from reference TRBV25-1 and TRBJ2-3, is EADIYQTPRYLVIGTGKKITLECSQTMGHDKMYWYQQDPGMELHLIHYSYGVNSTEKGDLSSESTVSRIRTEHFPLTLESARPSHTSQYLCASSDPQADTQYFGPGTRLTVL.

The chain is built from TRBV12-3 or TRBV12-4 and TRBJ2-1; 12 nucleotides match TRBD2. This CDR3 spans 16 amino acids. J lost 8 bases, V lost 1 base, and 6 bases had no gene match. The CDR3 DNA follows: TGTGCCAGCAGTTTAGTGACTAGCGGGAGATGGGATGAGCAGTTCTTC. Residues: CASSLVTSGRWDEQFF.